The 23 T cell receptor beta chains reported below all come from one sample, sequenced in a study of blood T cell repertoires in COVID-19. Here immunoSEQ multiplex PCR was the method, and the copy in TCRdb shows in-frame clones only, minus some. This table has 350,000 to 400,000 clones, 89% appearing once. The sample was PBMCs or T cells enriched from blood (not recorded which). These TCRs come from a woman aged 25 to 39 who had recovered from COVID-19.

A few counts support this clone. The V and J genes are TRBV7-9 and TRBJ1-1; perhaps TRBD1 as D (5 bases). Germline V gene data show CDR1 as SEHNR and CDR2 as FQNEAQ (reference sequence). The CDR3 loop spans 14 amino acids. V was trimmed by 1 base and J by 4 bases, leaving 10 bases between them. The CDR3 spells CASSLGGYGTEAFF. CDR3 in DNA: TGTGCCAGCAGCTTAGGGGGCTACGGCACTGAAGCTTTCTTT.

The CDR3 loop reads CASSLVAGGPGEQFF. The CDR3 coding sequence is TGTGCCAGCAGCTTAGTAGCGGGAGGGCCGGGTGAGCAGTTCTTC. The chain links TRBV7-9 to TRBJ2-1, with 11 positions matching TRBD2. Germline assignment: CDR1 SEHNR and CDR2 FQNEAQ (reference sequence). The CDR3 is made up of 15 amino acids. Germline trimming cut 1 base from V and 9 bases from J; bases unmatched to any gene: 5.

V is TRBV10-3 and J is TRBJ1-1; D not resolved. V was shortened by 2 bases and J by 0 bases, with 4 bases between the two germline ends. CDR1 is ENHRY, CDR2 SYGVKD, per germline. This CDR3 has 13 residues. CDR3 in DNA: TGTGCCATCAGTGAGCGGGTGAACACTGAAGCTTTCTTT. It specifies CAISERVNTEAFF.

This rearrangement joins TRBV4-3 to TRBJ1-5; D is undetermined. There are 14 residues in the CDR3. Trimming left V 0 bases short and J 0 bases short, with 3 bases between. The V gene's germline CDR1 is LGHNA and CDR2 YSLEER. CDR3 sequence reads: CASSQERSNQPQHF. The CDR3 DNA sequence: TGCGCCAGCAGCCAAGAGCGTAGCAATCAGCCCCAGCATTTT.

The CDR3 DNA is TGTGCCAGCAGCCGACAGTCCTACAATGAGCAGTTCTTC. Its protein product is CASSRQSYNEQFF. The chain is built from TRBV11-2 and TRBJ2-1; possibly TRBD1 for D (5 bases). The germline V and J ends were trimmed by 5 bases and 1 base, with 6 bases remaining between them. CDR1 is SGHAT and CDR2 is FQNNGV in the germline V gene. The CDR3 is 13 residues long.

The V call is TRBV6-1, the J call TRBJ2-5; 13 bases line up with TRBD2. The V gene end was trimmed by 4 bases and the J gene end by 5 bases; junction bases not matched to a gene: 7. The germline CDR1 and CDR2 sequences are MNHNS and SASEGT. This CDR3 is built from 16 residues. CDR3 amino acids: CASSGGLAGVGETQYF. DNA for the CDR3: TGTGCCAGCAGTGGAGGACTAGCGGGAGTCGGCGAGACCCAGTACTTC.

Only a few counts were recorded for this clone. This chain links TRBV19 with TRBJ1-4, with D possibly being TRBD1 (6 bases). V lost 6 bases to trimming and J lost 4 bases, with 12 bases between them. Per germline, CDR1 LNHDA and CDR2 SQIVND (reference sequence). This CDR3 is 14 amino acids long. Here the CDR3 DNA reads TGTGCCAGTAGGGACAGAGCGATTAATGAAAAACTGTTTTTT. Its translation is CASRDRAINEKLFF.

The CDR3: CASETSTGSAFF. CDR3 nucleotide sequence: TGTGCCAGCGAGACTTCGACAGGGTCGGCTTTCTTT. The genes are TRBV28 and TRBJ1-1; 7 bases align to TRBD1. J gave up 11 bases and V 8 bases, and 11 bases lay outside the gene matches. Germline lookup yields CDR1 MDHEN and CDR2 SYDVKM. This CDR3 has 12 amino acids.

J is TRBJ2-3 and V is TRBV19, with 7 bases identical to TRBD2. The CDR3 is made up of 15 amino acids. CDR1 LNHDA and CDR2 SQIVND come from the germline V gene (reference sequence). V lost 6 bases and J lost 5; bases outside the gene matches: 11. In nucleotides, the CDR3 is TGTGCCAGTAGCACCCGGGGAGGGTCTGGAGATACGCAGTATTTT. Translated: CASSTRGGSGDTQYF.

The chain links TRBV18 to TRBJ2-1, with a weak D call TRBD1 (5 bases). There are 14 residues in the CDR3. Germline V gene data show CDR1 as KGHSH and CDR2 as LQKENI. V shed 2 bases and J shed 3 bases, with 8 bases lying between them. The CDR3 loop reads CASSPLGHYNEQFF. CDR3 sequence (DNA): TGTGCCAGCTCACCATTAGGACACTACAATGAGCAGTTCTTC.

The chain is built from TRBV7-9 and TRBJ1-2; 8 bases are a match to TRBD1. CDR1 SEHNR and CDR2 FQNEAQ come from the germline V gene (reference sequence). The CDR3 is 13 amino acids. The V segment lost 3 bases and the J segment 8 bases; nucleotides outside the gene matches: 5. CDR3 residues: CASSFGTGGGYTF. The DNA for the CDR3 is TGTGCCAGCAGCTTCGGGACAGGAGGAGGCTACACCTTC. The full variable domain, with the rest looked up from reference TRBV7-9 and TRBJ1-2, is DTGVSQNPRHKITKRGQNVTFRCDPISEHNRLYWYRQTLGQGPEFLTYFQNEAQLEKSRLLSDRFSAERPKGSFSTLEIQRTEQGDSAMYLCASSFGTGGGYTFGSGTRLTVV.

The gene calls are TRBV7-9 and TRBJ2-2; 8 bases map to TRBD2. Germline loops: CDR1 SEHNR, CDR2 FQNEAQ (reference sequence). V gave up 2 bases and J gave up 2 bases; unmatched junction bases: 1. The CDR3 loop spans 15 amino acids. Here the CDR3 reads CASSLRTSNTGELFF. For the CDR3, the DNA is TGTGCCAGCAGCTTAAGGACTAGCAACACCGGGGAGCTGTTTTTT.

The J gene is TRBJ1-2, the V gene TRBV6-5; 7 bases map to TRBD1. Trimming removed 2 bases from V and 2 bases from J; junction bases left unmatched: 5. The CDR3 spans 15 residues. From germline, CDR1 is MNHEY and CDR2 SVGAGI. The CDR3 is CASSYAGTDNYGYTF. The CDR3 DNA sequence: TGTGCCAGCAGTTACGCTGGGACAGACAACTATGGCTACACCTTC.

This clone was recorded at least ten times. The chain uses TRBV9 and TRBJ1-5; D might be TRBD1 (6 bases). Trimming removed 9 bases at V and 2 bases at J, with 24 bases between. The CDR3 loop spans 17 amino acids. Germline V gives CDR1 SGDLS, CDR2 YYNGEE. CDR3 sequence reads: CATMGPGVTWCNQPQHF. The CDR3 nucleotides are TGTGCCACCATGGGACCAGGGGTAACGTGGTGCAATCAGCCCCAGCATTTT.

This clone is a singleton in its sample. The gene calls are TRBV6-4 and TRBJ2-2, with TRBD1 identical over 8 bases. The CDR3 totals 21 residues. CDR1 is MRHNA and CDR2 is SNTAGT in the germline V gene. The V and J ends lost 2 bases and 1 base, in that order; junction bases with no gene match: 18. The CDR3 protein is CASSDPGQEKPLTLNTGELFF. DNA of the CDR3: TGTGCCAGCAGTGACCCGGGACAGGAAAAACCCTTAACTCTGAACACCGGGGAGCTGTTTTTT.

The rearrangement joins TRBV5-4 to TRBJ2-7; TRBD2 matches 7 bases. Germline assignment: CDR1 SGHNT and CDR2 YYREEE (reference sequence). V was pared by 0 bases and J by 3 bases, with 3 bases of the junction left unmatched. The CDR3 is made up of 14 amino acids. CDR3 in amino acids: CASSLAGGNYEQYF. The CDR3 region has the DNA TGTGCCAGCAGCTTGGCGGGGGGTAACTACGAGCAGTACTTC.

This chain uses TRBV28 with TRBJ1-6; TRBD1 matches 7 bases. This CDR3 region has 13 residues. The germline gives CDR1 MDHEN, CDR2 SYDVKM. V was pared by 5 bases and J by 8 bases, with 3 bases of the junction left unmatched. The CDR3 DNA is TGTGCCAGCAGTCCGGACAGGTATTCACCCCTCCACTTT. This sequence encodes CASSPDRYSPLHF.

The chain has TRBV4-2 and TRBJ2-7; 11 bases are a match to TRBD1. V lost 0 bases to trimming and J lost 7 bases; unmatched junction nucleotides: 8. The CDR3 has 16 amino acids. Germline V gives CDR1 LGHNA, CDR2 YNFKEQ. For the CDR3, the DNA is TGTGCCAGCAGCCAAGATCGAGGACAGGGGGCAAGAGAGCAGTACTTC. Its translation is CASSQDRGQGAREQYF.

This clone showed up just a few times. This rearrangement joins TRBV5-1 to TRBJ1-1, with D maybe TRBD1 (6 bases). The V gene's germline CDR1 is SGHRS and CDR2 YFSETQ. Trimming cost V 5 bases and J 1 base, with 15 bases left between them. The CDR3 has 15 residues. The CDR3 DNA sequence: TGCGCCAGCAGTTATGACGGACAGCCGAACACTGAAGCTTTCTTT. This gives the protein CASSYDGQPNTEAFF.

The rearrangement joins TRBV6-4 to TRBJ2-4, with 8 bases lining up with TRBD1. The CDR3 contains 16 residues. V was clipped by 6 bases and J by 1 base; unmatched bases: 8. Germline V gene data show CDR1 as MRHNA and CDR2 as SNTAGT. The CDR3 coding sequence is TGTGCCAGCAGCCCTACAGGGGGATGGGCCAAAAACATTCAGTACTTC. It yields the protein CASSPTGGWAKNIQYF.

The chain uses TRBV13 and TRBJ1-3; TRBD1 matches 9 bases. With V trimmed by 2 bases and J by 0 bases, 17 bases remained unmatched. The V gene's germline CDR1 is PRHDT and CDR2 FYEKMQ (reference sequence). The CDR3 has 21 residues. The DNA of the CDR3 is TGTGCCAGCAGCTTATTTTCGAGGACAGGGGTTGATTTGGGCTCTGGAAACACCATATATTTT. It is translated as CASSLFSRTGVDLGSGNTIYF.

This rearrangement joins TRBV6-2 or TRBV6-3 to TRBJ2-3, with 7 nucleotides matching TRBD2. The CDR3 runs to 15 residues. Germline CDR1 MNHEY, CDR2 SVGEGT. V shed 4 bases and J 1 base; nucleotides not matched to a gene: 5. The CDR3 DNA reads TGTGCCAGCAGTTCCGCGGGGGATGGCACAGATACGCAGTATTTT. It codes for CASSSAGDGTDTQYF.

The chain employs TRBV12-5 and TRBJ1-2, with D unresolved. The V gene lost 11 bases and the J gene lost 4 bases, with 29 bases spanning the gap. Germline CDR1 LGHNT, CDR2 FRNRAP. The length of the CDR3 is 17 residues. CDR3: CAPLPGRRVTQTYGYTF. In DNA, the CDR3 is TGTGCTCCACTTCCCGGGAGACGCGTTACCCAAACCTATGGCTACACCTTC.